A single sample is the source of the 6 T cell receptor beta chains below, sequenced in a study of T cells expressing NK-cell markers. TCRdb reanalyzed the 5' RACE reads and collapses them to one entry per CDR3 protein, without DNA. Its listing shows about 260,000 distinct CDR3 sequences. The specimen sequenced was blood T cells: a sorted CD56 or NKG2C T cell subset, CD4+ or CD8+ T cells, or bulk PBMC T cells (not recorded which). The receptor source for this set is a woman aged 18-69 years in good health.

The chain couples TRBV6-2 or TRBV6-3 to TRBJ2-6; TCRdb selects TRBD1, and the lack of DNA leaves this call unchecked. Per the germline V gene, CDR1 is MNHEY and CDR2 is SVGEGT. This CDR3 region has 16 residues. The CDR3 is CASGAIGTSGANVLTF.

The chain is built from TRBV7-2 and TRBJ2-3; absent DNA, TCRdb's TRBD1 call cannot be checked. In germline, CDR1 is SGHTA, CDR2 FQGNSA. The CDR3 has 13 amino acids. This CDR3 reads CASSQGGPDTQYF.

The chain has TRBV5-4 and TRBJ2-3; TCRdb's assignment of TRBD2 cannot be checked, as there is no DNA. Looked up from germline, CDR1 is SGHNT and CDR2 is YYREEE (reference sequence). The CDR3 sequence is 19 residues long. CDR3 protein: CASSSGGAGSTTSTDTQYF.

The chain has TRBV5-6 and TRBJ1-4; the D gene TCRdb calls, TRBD1, cannot be checked with no DNA. Germline CDR1 is SGHDT and CDR2 is YYEEEE. The CDR3 extends over 15 amino acids. The CDR3 reads CASNSLVGRMEKLFF.

The chain has TRBV5-1 and TRBJ1-1; the D call of TRBD1 rests on TCRdb alone, since no DNA is present to check it. The CDR3 runs to 14 residues. Germline V CDR1 and CDR2: SGHRS, YFSETQ. This CDR3 reads CASSRMGGGTEAFF.

The chain employs TRBV12-3 or TRBV12-4 and TRBJ2-6. The CDR3 contains 15 residues. CDR3 amino acids: CASSSTVSGANVLTF.